A single sample gave rise to the 6 T cell receptor beta chains below, sequenced in a study of T cells after somatic rescue of genetic block. Measured with immunoSEQ multiplex PCR; TCRdb has only the in-frame clones, and not every one. The table shows tens of thousands of clones, with 96% occurring only once. The sample taken for sequencing was peripheral blood mononuclear cells (PBMCs). The receptors stem from a child under two years old.

This clone was seen once. The chain employs TRBV11-3 and TRBJ1-1; D remains ambiguous. Germline CDR1 and CDR2: SGHNT and YENEEA. The CDR3 runs to 13 residues. Trimming shortened V by 4 bases and J by 3 bases, and 9 bases separated the two germline ends. Written as DNA, the CDR3 is TGTGCCAGCAGCTCTGAGAGGTACACTGAAGCTTTCTTT. Translated: CASSSERYTEAFF.

The chain is built from TRBV5-1 and TRBJ2-1, with no clear D. V was pared by 2 bases and J by 12 bases, with 9 bases between. Germline V gene data show CDR1 as SGHRS and CDR2 as YFSETQ. The CDR3 totals 11 residues. For the CDR3, the DNA is TGCGCCAGCAGCTTTGGACGCGGGCAGTTCTTC. The encoded protein is CASSFGRGQFF. The whole variable domain, remainder taken from reference TRBV5-1 and TRBJ2-1, is KAGVTQTPRYLIKTRGQQVTLSCSPISGHRSVSWYQQTPGQGLQFLFEYFSETQRNKGNFPGRFSGRQFSNSRSEMNVSTLELGDSALYLCASSFGRGQFFGPGTRLTVL.

The chain links TRBV4-3 to TRBJ2-3, with unresolved D. CDR3 length: 13 residues. The V gene lost 0 bases and the J gene lost 0 bases, with 1 base spanning the gap. Germline lookup yields CDR1 LGHNA and CDR2 YSLEER. The CDR3, as DNA: TGCGCCAGCAGCCAAGACAGCACAGATACGCAGTATTTT. Translating gives CASSQDSTDTQYF.

The chain carries TRBV11-2 and TRBJ2-7; 7 bases are a match to TRBD2. This CDR3 spans 16 amino acids. CDR1 SGHAT and CDR2 FQNNGV come from the germline V gene. V lost 0 bases, J lost 9 bases, and 14 bases stayed unmatched. CDR3 in amino acids: CASSLDLSGMYGRQYF. The CDR3 nucleotides are TGTGCCAGCAGCTTAGATCTGAGCGGGATGTATGGTCGGCAGTACTTC.

CDR3 region: CASSHSYNEQFF. The CDR3 bases are TGTGCCAGTAGTCATTCCTACAATGAGCAGTTCTTC. The chain carries TRBV19 and TRBJ2-1; D ambiguous. The V gene lost 5 bases and the J gene lost 1 base, with 3 bases spanning the gap. The CDR3 totals 12 residues. Germline V gives CDR1 LNHDA, CDR2 SQIVND (reference sequence).

The chain uses TRBV27 and TRBJ2-5, with D tentatively TRBD2 (7 bases). The CDR3 covers 14 residues. The germline CDR1 and CDR2 sequences are MNHEY and SMNVEV (reference sequence). V was trimmed by 2 bases and J by 4 bases, leaving 11 bases between them. The CDR3 bases are TGTGCCAGCAGTTTAAGCGGGACATTAGAGACCCAGTACTTC. It translates to CASSLSGTLETQYF.